These T cell receptor beta chains were read from a single sample in a study of blood T cells in healthy people across ages. TCRdb analysed the 5' RACE reads with MiXCR anew, one entry per CDR3 protein. The sample records about 1.7 million distinct CDR3 sequences, roughly 27% being singletons. The material sequenced was blood. The receptor set was obtained from a woman aged 30 to 39 in good health. Each CDR3 is given with its conserved first and last residue. Fields, in order: J gene, clone size, D gene, V gene, CDR3 protein, CDR3 DNA. D genes are given only for firm matches. Size is stated for part of the rows, as once, few or many counts, or as a class when the clone is expanded.

J gene: TRBJ2-3; clone size: few; D gene: -; V gene: TRBV27; CDR3 protein: CASSQKDGRTDTQYF; CDR3 DNA: TGTGCCAGCAGCCAGAAGGACGGCCGCACAGATACGCAGTATTTT
J gene: TRBJ2-7; clone size: -; D gene: TRBD1; V gene: TRBV14; CDR3 protein: CASSQGGTGSYEQYF; CDR3 DNA: TGTGCCAGCAGCCAAGGAGGGACAGGGAGCTACGAGCAGTACTTC
J gene: TRBJ2-1; clone size: few; D gene: TRBD2; V gene: TRBV7-9; CDR3 protein: CASSSPLASGVYNEQFF; CDR3 DNA: TGTGCCAGCAGCTCCCCCCTGGCTAGCGGGGTTTACAATGAGCAGTTCTTC
J gene: TRBJ2-3; clone size: -; D gene: TRBD2; V gene: TRBV5-1; CDR3 protein: CASSSGLAGGKTDTQYF; CDR3 DNA: TGCGCCAGCAGCTCCGGACTAGCGGGGGGAAAGACAGATACGCAGTATTTT
J gene: TRBJ1-5; clone size: -; D gene: TRBD1; V gene: TRBV7-2; CDR3 protein: CASSRTGGFDSNQPQHF; CDR3 DNA: TGTGCCAGCAGCCGGACAGGGGGTTTCGATAGTAATCAGCCCCAGCATTTT
J gene: TRBJ1-4; clone size: few; D gene: -; V gene: TRBV5-1; CDR3 protein: CASSLGASAEKLFF; CDR3 DNA: TGCGCCAGCAGCTTGGGCGCCTCGGCTGAAAAACTGTTTTTT
J gene: TRBJ2-1; clone size: many; D gene: -; V gene: TRBV9; CDR3 protein: CASSVSRRPYNEQFF; CDR3 DNA: TGTGCCAGCAGCGTATCCAGGCGACCTTACAATGAGCAGTTCTTC
J gene: TRBJ2-3; clone size: once; D gene: -; V gene: TRBV7-1; CDR3 protein: CASSSRLAPRWDF; CDR3 DNA: TGTGCCAGCAGCTCGAGATTAGCGCCACGTTGGGATTTT
J gene: TRBJ1-5; clone size: -; D gene: -; V gene: TRBV6-1; CDR3 protein: CASSEVWGERQPQHF; CDR3 DNA: TGTGCCAGCAGTGAAGTGTGGGGGGAGCGCCAGCCCCAGCATTTT
J gene: TRBJ2-1; clone size: few; D gene: -; V gene: TRBV6-6; CDR3 protein: CAGSYAQSYNEQFF; CDR3 DNA: TGTGCCGGCAGTTACGCCCAGTCCTACAATGAGCAGTTCTTC
J gene: TRBJ2-7; clone size: many; D gene: TRBD1; V gene: TRBV10-3; CDR3 protein: CATSRDRVYEQYF; CDR3 DNA: TGTGCCACATCCCGGGACAGGGTATACGAGCAGTACTTC
J gene: TRBJ2-7; clone size: -; D gene: -; V gene: TRBV24-1; CDR3 protein: CATSDFFLFSYNEQYF; CDR3 DNA: TGTGCCACCAGTGATTTTTTTCTCTTCTCCTACAATGAGCAGTACTTC
J gene: TRBJ2-7; clone size: few; D gene: TRBD2; V gene: TRBV7-2; CDR3 protein: CASSHTSGSWEQYF; CDR3 DNA: TGTGCCAGCAGCCACACTAGCGGGAGTTGGGAGCAGTACTTC
J gene: TRBJ2-1; clone size: -; D gene: -; V gene: TRBV12-5; CDR3 protein: CASGSLVWGNGQFF; CDR3 DNA: TGTGCTAGTGGTTCCCTAGTGTGGGGCAATGGGCAGTTCTTC
J gene: TRBJ2-3; clone size: many; D gene: TRBD2; V gene: TRBV20-1; CDR3 protein: CSAETRTSGMPDTQYF; CDR3 DNA: TGCAGTGCGGAGACCAGGACTAGCGGGATGCCAGATACGCAGTATTTT
J gene: TRBJ2-7; clone size: -; D gene: -; V gene: TRBV12-3/TRBV12-4; CDR3 protein: CASRSLPGAYEQYF; CDR3 DNA: TGTGCCAGCAGATCTCTGCCGGGGGCCTACGAGCAGTACTTC
J gene: TRBJ2-5; clone size: many; D gene: TRBD2; V gene: TRBV7-2; CDR3 protein: CASSLGAGGPVETQYF; CDR3 DNA: TGTGCCAGCAGCTTAGGGGCGGGAGGGCCGGTAGAGACCCAGTACTTC
J gene: TRBJ2-3; clone size: -; D gene: -; V gene: TRBV18; CDR3 protein: CASSPPSVDTQYF; CDR3 DNA: TGTGCCAGCTCACCACCGTCGGTAGATACGCAGTATTTT
J gene: TRBJ1-2; clone size: few; D gene: -; V gene: TRBV7-6; CDR3 protein: CASSPRWGVYGYTF; CDR3 DNA: TGTGCCAGCAGCCCACGATGGGGAGTCTATGGCTACACCTTC
J gene: TRBJ2-1; clone size: -; D gene: -; V gene: TRBV7-3; CDR3 protein: CASSPLGGPGPQETQFF; CDR3 DNA: TGTGCCAGCAGCCCCCTAGGGGGACCGGGACCACAAGAGACCCAGTTCTTC
J gene: TRBJ2-6; clone size: few; D gene: TRBD1; V gene: TRBV12-3/TRBV12-4; CDR3 protein: CASSPGTDGANVLTF; CDR3 DNA: TGTGCCAGCAGTCCCGGGACAGATGGGGCCAACGTCCTGACTTTC
J gene: TRBJ2-1; clone size: many; D gene: -; V gene: TRBV20-1; CDR3 protein: CSARDLAKQSSYNEQFF; CDR3 DNA: TGCAGTGCTAGAGATCTAGCGAAACAGAGCTCCTACAATGAGCAGTTCTTC
J gene: TRBJ1-1; clone size: -; D gene: TRBD1; V gene: TRBV7-6; CDR3 protein: CASSQETGKGTEAFF; CDR3 DNA: TGTGCCAGCAGCCAAGAGACAGGGAAAGGCACTGAAGCTTTCTTT
J gene: TRBJ2-7; clone size: few; D gene: TRBD1; V gene: TRBV2; CDR3 protein: CASSEFSGGAYEQYF; CDR3 DNA: TGTGCCAGCAGTGAATTTTCAGGGGGAGCCTACGAGCAGTACTTC
J gene: TRBJ2-7; clone size: -; D gene: -; V gene: TRBV29-1; CDR3 protein: CSVEVEHEQYF; CDR3 DNA: TGCAGCGTTGAGGTCGAGCACGAGCAGTACTTC
J gene: TRBJ1-5; clone size: few; D gene: -; V gene: TRBV18; CDR3 protein: CASSPDPEGNQPQHF; CDR3 DNA: TGTGCCAGCTCACCGGACCCTGAGGGGAATCAGCCCCAGCATTTT
J gene: TRBJ1-5; clone size: many; D gene: TRBD1; V gene: TRBV4-3; CDR3 protein: CASSQGTGNQPQHF; CDR3 DNA: TGTGCCAGCAGTCAAGGGACAGGCAATCAGCCCCAGCATTTT
J gene: TRBJ2-7; clone size: many; D gene: -; V gene: TRBV28; CDR3 protein: CASSFTNEQYF; CDR3 DNA: TGTGCCAGCAGTTTCACGAACGAGCAGTACTTC
J gene: TRBJ2-1; clone size: -; D gene: TRBD2; V gene: TRBV4-3; CDR3 protein: CASSPTSGPSLAFF; CDR3 DNA: TGCGCCAGCAGCCCGACTAGCGGGCCGTCGCTAGCGTTCTTC
J gene: TRBJ2-7; clone size: many; D gene: TRBD1; V gene: TRBV29-1; CDR3 protein: CSAGTGGSSEQYF; CDR3 DNA: TGCAGCGCCGGGACAGGGGGTTCTTCCGAGCAGTACTTC
J gene: TRBJ2-5; clone size: few; D gene: TRBD1; V gene: TRBV6-5; CDR3 protein: CASRGGQGERTQYF; CDR3 DNA: TGTGCCAGCCGCGGCGGACAGGGGGAAAGGACCCAGTACTTC
J gene: TRBJ2-3; clone size: many; D gene: TRBD2; V gene: TRBV5-1; CDR3 protein: CASSGTSEGDTQYF; CDR3 DNA: TGCGCCAGCAGCGGGACTAGTGAGGGGGATACGCAGTATTTT
J gene: TRBJ2-3; clone size: few; D gene: TRBD1; V gene: TRBV10-3; CDR3 protein: CAISGDRGIDTQYF; CDR3 DNA: TGTGCCATCAGTGGGGACAGGGGAATAGATACGCAGTATTTT
J gene: TRBJ2-3; clone size: -; D gene: -; V gene: TRBV29-1; CDR3 protein: CSVEGGLRHTDTQYF; CDR3 DNA: TGCAGCGTTGAAGGGGGCCTTAGACACACAGATACGCAGTATTTT